This paragraph covers one T cell receptor beta chain sequence. Looked up from germline, CDR1 is SGDLS and CDR2 is YYNGEE. This CDR3 contains 16 residues. Deletions cut 0 bases from V and 0 bases from J, with 12 bases between. These data belong to a study of control samples from healthy donors and cancer patients. Method: immunoSEQ multiplex PCR; TCRdb's copy keeps in-frame clones and lacks some. The data show 110,000 to 150,000 clones, 89% seen once. The TCR sequence derives from a man aged 25-45 years in good health. Sequencing used blood. This chain joins TRBV9 and TRBJ1-1; D remains unclear. CDR3 residues: CASSVEARLMNTEAFF. The CDR3 DNA reads TGTGCCAGCAGCGTAGAAGCCAGACTTATGAACACTGAAGCTTTCTTT. Complete variable domain (other parts from reference TRBV9 and TRBJ1-1): DSGVTQTPKHLITATGQRVTLRCSPRSGDLSVYWYQQSLDQGLQFLIQYYNGEERAKGNILERFSAQQFPDLHSELNLSSLELGDSALYFCASSVEARLMNTEAFFGQGTRLTVV.